This TCR beta chain was retrieved from a study of blood T cells in healthy people across ages. Study conclusions and caveats: When set beside aged donors, long-lived donors presented more naive CD4+ cells and higher diversity.

The donors, healthy Caucasians from Russia, were aged roughly 6 to 95. Combining a sample-barcoded 5' primer with a J-beta primer mix, a second PCR ran for roughly 6 to 12 cycles. MiXCR, applied by TCRdb to the 5' RACE reads, yields one record per CDR3 protein. The sample consists of over 1,500,000 distinct CDR3 sequences, 40% to 55% of them appearing once. The table lists this clonotype with a few counts. What it binds is unknown. This TCR was sampled from a middle-aged woman in good health. Sequenced sample: blood.

The CDR3 nucleotides are TGTGCCAGCAGTCAACGACAGAACCACCAAGAGACCCAGTACTTC. This gives the protein CASSQRQNHQETQYF. The V and J genes are TRBV28 and TRBJ2-5; a possible D gene is TRBD1 (5 bases). The germline gives CDR1 MDHEN, CDR2 SYDVKM. The germline V and J ends were trimmed by 5 bases and 0 bases, with 13 bases remaining between them. The CDR3 has 15 residues.